Listed below are T cell receptor beta chains from one sample, sequenced in a study of immune evolution from preneoplasia to lung adenocarcinoma. The data were produced by immunoSEQ multiplex PCR, yet TCRdb's version contains in-frame clones alone and is incomplete. The sample gives around 5,500 clones, nearly 70% of which show up once; 20% to 25% is in the top ten. Sequencing was performed on FFPE adjacent normal lung tissue. The receptors were sampled from a person of 80 years or more with lung adenocarcinoma. CDR3s include the opening cysteine and the closing phenylalanine or tryptophan. D genes are given only for firm matches. Only some rows state a clone size, as once, few, many or a class for expanded clones.

j_gene	abundance	v_gene	d_gene	CDR3nt	CDR3aa
TRBJ1-2	.	TRBV11-2	.	TGTGCCAGCAGCTTAGAAGGGGCTGGCTACACCTTC	CASSLEGAGYTF
TRBJ1-2	.	TRBV20-1	TRBD1	TGCAGTGCTGGGGACAGGGACTACACCTTC	CSAGDRDYTF
TRBJ1-1	.	TRBV28	TRBD1	TGTGCCAGCAGAGAGACAGGGCTTCAGGTGCGCACTGAAGCTTTCTTT	CASRETGLQVRTEAFF
TRBJ1-5	once	TRBV7-2	.	TGTGCCAGCAGCTTATTAACAGGGACGAATCAGCCCCAGCATTTT	CASSLLTGTNQPQHF
TRBJ2-1	.	TRBV7-9	TRBD2	TGTGCCAGCAGCCGCGCTAGCGGGGGTTACAATGAGCAGTTCTTC	CASSRASGGYNEQFF
TRBJ2-5	.	TRBV5-1	TRBD1	TGCGCCAGCAGCCAGTCCCAGGGGGTACAGGAGACCCAGTACTTC	CASSQSQGVQETQYF
TRBJ2-3	.	TRBV7-2	TRBD2	TGTGCCAGCAGCCCGGGACTATCTAGCACAGATACGCAGTATTTT	CASSPGLSSTDTQYF
TRBJ1-1	.	TRBV5-8	.	TGTGCCAGCAACGACATTGGGAACACTGAAGCTTTCTTT	CASNDIGNTEAFF
TRBJ2-7	few	TRBV5-4	.	TGTGCCAGCAGCCTCAATATGGCTGAGCAGTACTTC	CASSLNMAEQYF
TRBJ1-1	few	TRBV15	.	TGTGCCACCAGCAGAGGAGGGGGGATGGGGAACACTGAAGCTTTCTTT	CATSRGGGMGNTEAFF
TRBJ1-4	few	TRBV21-1	.	TGTGCCAGCAGCAACCCCCTTCCCAGGGAGGAAAAACTGTTTTTT	CASSNPLPREEKLFF
TRBJ1-2	.	TRBV6-6	.	TGTGCCAGCAGTTACTCGAATTTGGGAAACTATGGCTACACCTTC	CASSYSNLGNYGYTF
TRBJ2-7	.	TRBV21-1	.	TGTGCCAGCAGCCCTGCCGCGGCACAAACTTTCGCCTACGAGCAGTACTTC	CASSPAAAQTFAYEQYF
TRBJ1-1	.	TRBV9	TRBD1	TGTGCCAGCGGTACAGGGGCATCTGAAGCTTTCTTT	CASGTGASEAFF
TRBJ1-2	.	TRBV11-2	.	TGTGCCAGCAGCCCGACTGGTTCCACCTATGGCTACACCTTC	CASSPTGSTYGYTF
TRBJ2-3	.	TRBV2	.	TGTGCCAGCGTCTCAGGGGGGATGGTCCCAGATACGCAGTATTTT	CASVSGGMVPDTQYF
TRBJ2-7	few	TRBV19	TRBD1	TGTGCCAGTAGTCCGAACCGGGACAGGGGGGACGAGCAGTACTTC	CASSPNRDRGDEQYF
TRBJ1-5	.	TRBV6-6	TRBD1	TGTGCCAGCGCGAGGGGGACAGGGCTGGGCAATCAGCCCCAGCATTTT	CASARGTGLGNQPQHF
TRBJ2-1	.	TRBV4-2	.	TGTGCCAGCAGCCAAGAGGAGGGGGGGCCTTACAATGAGCAGTTCTTC	CASSQEEGGPYNEQFF
TRBJ1-5	few	TRBV5-1	.	TGCGCCAGCAGGACGCCAGGGACTGACAGCAATCAGCCCCAGCATTTT	CASRTPGTDSNQPQHF
TRBJ1-2	few	TRBV5-8	TRBD1	TGTGCCAGCAGCAAACTGACAGGGGACAACTATGGCTACACCTTC	CASSKLTGDNYGYTF
TRBJ2-7	.	TRBV7-9	.	TGTGCCAGCAGCTTATCGAATTCTCGGTCGGTACACGTGTACGAGCAGTACTTC	CASSLSNSRSVHVYEQYF
TRBJ1-1	.	TRBV30	.	TGTGCCTGGAGTGAGGGCGGACTTGAAGCTTTCTTT	CAWSEGGLEAFF